This T cell receptor (beta chain) was sequenced during a study of shared clonotypes between healthy human individuals. Findings and limits, study-wide: The generation probabilities recorded for non-shared clonotypes fell below those of clonotypes shared by all four donors. Expectations were that clonotype sharing among donors would be affected by sequencing depth.

Sorted-subset replicate PCR reactions contained approximately 190 ng DNA, corresponding to roughly 29,000 T cell genomes. Only in-frame clones appear in the TCRdb table, and some are missing; sequencing was by immunoSEQ multiplex PCR. The table shows hundreds of thousands of clones, with around 67% occurring only once. About this clone: Its antigen remains unknown. This may be a read error: a much more frequent sequence differs by one nucleotide.

With 2 bases removed from V and 0 bases from J, the gap between germline ends came to 8 bases. This CDR3 region has 14 residues. Germline assignment: CDR1 GTSNPN and CDR2 SVGIG (reference sequence). The specimen was memory CD4+ T cells sorted from blood. The subset: CD45RA-negative fraction. The source of this sequence is a woman in her twenties or thirties in good health. The chain has TRBV30 and TRBJ2-1; possibly TRBD2 for D (5 bases). The CDR3 DNA follows: TGTGCCTGGAGTAGAGGGAGCTCCTACAATGAGCAGTTCTTC. Translated, it gives CAWSRGSSYNEQFF.